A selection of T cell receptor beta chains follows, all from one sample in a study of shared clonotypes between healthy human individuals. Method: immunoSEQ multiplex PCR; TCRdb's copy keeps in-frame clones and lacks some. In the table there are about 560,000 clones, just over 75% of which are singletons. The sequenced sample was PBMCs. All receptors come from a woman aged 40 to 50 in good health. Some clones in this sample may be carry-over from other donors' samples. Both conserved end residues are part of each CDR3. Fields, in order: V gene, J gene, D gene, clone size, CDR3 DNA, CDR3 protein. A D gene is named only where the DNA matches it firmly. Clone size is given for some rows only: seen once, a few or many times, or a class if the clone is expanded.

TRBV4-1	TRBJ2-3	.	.	TGCGCCAGCAGCCAAGCGGGAGCGGGCACAGATACGCAGTATTTT	CASSQAGAGTDTQYF
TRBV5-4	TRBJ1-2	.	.	TGTGCCAGCAGCCTCCGATCGGAGGCGGTGGGAGGCTACACCTTC	CASSLRSEAVGGYTF
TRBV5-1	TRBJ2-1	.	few	TGCGCCAGCAGCTTTGTTCATGAGCAGTTCTTC	CASSFVHEQFF
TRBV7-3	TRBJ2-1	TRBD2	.	TGTGCCAGCAGCCCCGGGACTAGCGGGACCCATGAGCAGTTCTTC	CASSPGTSGTHEQFF
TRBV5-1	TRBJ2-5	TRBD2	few	TGCGCCAGCAGCTTCTACGGGACTAGCGGGAGCGGCGAGACCCAGTACTTC	CASSFYGTSGSGETQYF
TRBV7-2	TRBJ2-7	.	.	TGTGCCAGCAGCATGACGGAGAGGGGCTACGAGCAGTACTTC	CASSMTERGYEQYF
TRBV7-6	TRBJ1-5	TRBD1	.	TGTGCCAGCAGCCCTAACAGGGGAGATCAGCCCCAGCATTTT	CASSPNRGDQPQHF
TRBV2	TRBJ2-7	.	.	TGTGCCAGCTCCGCCTTGCGGAACTCCTACGAGCAGTACTTC	CASSALRNSYEQYF
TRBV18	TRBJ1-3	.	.	TGTGCCAGCTTTGGGGCTAATCGACGCTCTGGAAACACCATATATTTT	CASFGANRRSGNTIYF
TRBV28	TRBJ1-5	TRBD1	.	TGTGCCAGCAGTTCCGGGGACAGATACAATCAGCCCCAGCATTTT	CASSSGDRYNQPQHF
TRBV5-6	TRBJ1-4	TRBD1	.	TGTGCCAGCGGCGCTTCGGGACAGATGAATGAAAAACTGTTTTTT	CASGASGQMNEKLFF
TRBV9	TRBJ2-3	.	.	TGTGCCAGCAGCGTAGGGGGATACTCAGATACGCAGTATTTT	CASSVGGYSDTQYF
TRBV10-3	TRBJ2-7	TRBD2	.	TGTGCCATCAGTGAGTCGGGTAGCGGGAGACTCTACGAGCAGTACTTC	CAISESGSGRLYEQYF
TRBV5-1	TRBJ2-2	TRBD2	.	TGCGCCAGCAGCGGGACTAGCGGGAGGGCCGGGGAGCTGTTTTTT	CASSGTSGRAGELFF
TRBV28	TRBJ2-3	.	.	TGTGCCAGCAGTCTCCGGGATACGCAGTATTTT	CASSLRDTQYF
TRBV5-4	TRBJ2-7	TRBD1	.	TGTGCCAGCAGCTGGACAGGGCGGTCGCCCTACGAGCAGTACTTC	CASSWTGRSPYEQYF
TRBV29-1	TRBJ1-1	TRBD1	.	TGCAGCGTATCCCAGGGGGACACTGAAGCTTTCTTT	CSVSQGDTEAFF
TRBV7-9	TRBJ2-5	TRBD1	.	TGTGCCAGCAGCCCGGACAGGGTACGCCAAGAGACCCAGTACTTC	CASSPDRVRQETQYF
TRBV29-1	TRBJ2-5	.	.	TGCAGCGTTGTCTGGTGGGGGCCTGATCAAGAGACCCAGTACTTC	CSVVWWGPDQETQYF
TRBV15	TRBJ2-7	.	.	TGTGCCACAAGCACGGGAATAGCGCAAAGCTCCTACGAGCAGTACTTC	CATSTGIAQSSYEQYF
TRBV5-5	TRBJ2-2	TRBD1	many	TGTGCCAGCAGCTCACAGACAGGGGGCGCGGTGGTCGGGGAGCTGTTTTTT	CASSSQTGGAVVGELFF
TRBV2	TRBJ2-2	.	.	TGTGCCAGTTTGCCGGGGGCGAACACCGGGGAGCTGTTTTTT	CASLPGANTGELFF
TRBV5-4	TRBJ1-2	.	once	TGTGCCAGCAGCTTGGTTTCGGGACCCGGCGGCTACACCTTC	CASSLVSGPGGYTF
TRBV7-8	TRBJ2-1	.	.	TGTGCCAGCAGCTTAGCGCGTAGGCGGGACCGGAATGAGCAGTTCTTC	CASSLARRRDRNEQFF
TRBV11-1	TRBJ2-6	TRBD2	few	TGTGCCAGCAGCCGCTTTGGCGGGAGTATCTCTGGGGCCAACGTCCTGACTTTC	CASSRFGGSISGANVLTF
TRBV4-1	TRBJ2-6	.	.	TGCGCCAGCAGCCATGTCGTGGAACTCTCTGGGGCCAACGTCCTGACTTTC	CASSHVVELSGANVLTF
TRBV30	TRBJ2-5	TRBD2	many	TGTGCCTGGACTAGCGGGAGCTTTCAGGAGACCCAGTACTTC	CAWTSGSFQETQYF
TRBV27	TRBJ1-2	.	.	TGTGCCAGCAGTCAATACGTGGGGGCATCCCACTATGGCTACACCTTC	CASSQYVGASHYGYTF
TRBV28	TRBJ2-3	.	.	TGTGCCAGCAGTTTATCTGTGGATACGCAGTATTTT	CASSLSVDTQYF
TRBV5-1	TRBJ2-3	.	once	TGCGCCAGCAGCCCACGGGGGGCCACAGATACGCAGTATTTT	CASSPRGATDTQYF
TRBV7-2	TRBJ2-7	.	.	TGTGCCAGCAGCTTATCGAGTTCGGGGGAAAACGAGCAGTACTTC	CASSLSSSGENEQYF
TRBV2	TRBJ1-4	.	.	TGTGCCAGCAGTGGCCCTGGGGGCGCGGGAGAAAAACTGTTTTTT	CASSGPGGAGEKLFF
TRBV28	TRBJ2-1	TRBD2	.	TGTGCCAGCAGAAGACTAGCGGGCCACAATGAGCAGTTCTTC	CASRRLAGHNEQFF
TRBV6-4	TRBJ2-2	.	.	TGTGCCAGCAGACGGGACCCCAGCCACAACACCGGGGAGCTGTTTTTT	CASRRDPSHNTGELFF
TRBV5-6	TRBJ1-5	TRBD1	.	TGTGCCAGCAGCAAGGGGACAGGACCAAATCAGCCCCAGCATTTT	CASSKGTGPNQPQHF
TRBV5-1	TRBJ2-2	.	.	TGCGCCAGCAGCTTGGACGTCGGTACCGGGGAGCTGTTTTTT	CASSLDVGTGELFF
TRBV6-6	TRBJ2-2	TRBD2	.	TGTGCCAGCAGAAGACTAGCGGGGTTGAACACCGGGGAGCTGTTTTTT	CASRRLAGLNTGELFF
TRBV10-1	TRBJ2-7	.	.	TGCGCCAGTCACCAGAGCCAGGGTCCCCCACCAACTGCTTGGGAGCAGTACTTC	CASHQSQGPPPTAWEQYF
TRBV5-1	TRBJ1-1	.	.	TGCGCCAGCAGCAACGGACAGATCTTGAACACTGAAGCTTTCTTT	CASSNGQILNTEAFF
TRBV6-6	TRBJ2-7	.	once	TGTGCCAGCAGTTACGAGGTCACCTACGAGCAGTACTTC	CASSYEVTYEQYF
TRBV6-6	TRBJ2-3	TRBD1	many	TGTGCCAGCACTCTAACGGGACAGGGGGGCGAGGATACGCAGTATTTT	CASTLTGQGGEDTQYF
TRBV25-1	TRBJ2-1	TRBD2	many	TGTGCCAGCAGTGAATATAGACTAGCGGGAGGGAATGAGCAGTTCTTC	CASSEYRLAGGNEQFF
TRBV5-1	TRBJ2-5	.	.	TGCGCCAGCAGCTTGGAAGGGGGAGCGGGGTCGGAGACCCAGTACTTC	CASSLEGGAGSETQYF
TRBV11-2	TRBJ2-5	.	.	TGTGCCAGCAGCTTAGTCGGGACACCGTACCAAGAGACCCAGTACTTC	CASSLVGTPYQETQYF
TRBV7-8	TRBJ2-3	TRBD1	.	TGTGCCAGCAGCCGGGGACGGACAGGGCTGTCCACAGATACGCAGTATTTT	CASSRGRTGLSTDTQYF
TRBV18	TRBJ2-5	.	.	TGTGCCAGCTCTCCAAGGGCCGTGTCTGAAGAGACCCAGTACTTC	CASSPRAVSEETQYF
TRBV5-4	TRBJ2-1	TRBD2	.	TGTGCCAGCAGCTTAGGGGGCGGGAGGGGTAATGAGCAGTTCTTC	CASSLGGGRGNEQFF